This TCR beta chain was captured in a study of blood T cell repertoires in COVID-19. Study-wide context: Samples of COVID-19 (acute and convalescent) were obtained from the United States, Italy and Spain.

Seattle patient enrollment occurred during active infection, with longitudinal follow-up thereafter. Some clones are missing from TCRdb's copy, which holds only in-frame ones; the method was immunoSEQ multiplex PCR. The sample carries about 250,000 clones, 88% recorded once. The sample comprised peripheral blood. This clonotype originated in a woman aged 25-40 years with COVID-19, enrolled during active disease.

CDR3 DNA sequence: TGCGCCAGCAGCTACACAGGGGGCCGTGGCTATGGCTACACCTTC. It encodes CASSYTGGRGYGYTF. This chain connects TRBV5-1 to TRBJ1-2; 9 bases align to TRBD1. V shed 3 bases and J 4 bases; nucleotides not matched to a gene: 7. The germline V gene has CDR1 SGHRS and CDR2 YFSETQ. There are 15 residues in the CDR3.